This T cell receptor beta chain is drawn from a study of blood T cell repertoires in COVID-19 (dated by TCRdb to 2020 to 2021). Regarding the complete study: Samples from collaborators originated in the United States, Italy and Spain and spanned both the acute and convalescent phases of COVID-19. Deeply sampled blood TCRbeta repertoires from subjects exposed to, actively infected with, or recovered from COVID-19 were included in the dataset. The repertoires were made available in a free public database intended to serve as a resource for research on the immune response to SARS-CoV-2. Where HLA class I and class II types were available, the types were taken from metadata supplied by the sample provider, not from assay-based typing. Samples were obtained from the ongoing ImmuneRACE study (first 160 participants) and from 1,254 subjects provided by 6 global collaborators. Sample metadata almost always included a de-identified subject ID, COVID-19 status, age in years and sex. The material from the prospective study consisted of cDNA or gDNA derived from T cells, B-cell-depleted T cells, or PBMCs. Study-wide conclusions, independent of this receptor: The amount of clinical and demographic metadata varied by source and participant and was provided uncurated.

Whole blood was collected in K2EDTA tubes by collaborating institutions according to the institutions' own protocols. For TCRbeta analysis, collaborators shipped samples as frozen whole blood, isolated PBMCs, or DNA extracted from either of those sample types. As to this clone: Its antigen remains undetermined. No per-base quality is available; no much larger clone lies one base away.

TCRbeta CDR3 regions were amplified from genomic DNA by means of the immunoSEQ Assay, a bias-controlled multiplex PCR. Per the source publication's procedure: Within the assay, amplification of reference gene primers was used to estimate how many nucleated cells each sample contained. Sequence reads were collapsed and filtered to measure the absolute abundance of every unique TCRbeta CDR3 rearrangement. For each sample, productive Simpson clonality was calculated as the square root of Simpson's diversity index across productive rearrangements. What TCRdb holds here is the immuneACCESS table cut down to in-frame rearrangements. Part of the clones is not present; checked against another copy, under half of the missing clones reflect an unresolved V gene, and the others are unexplained. V, J and clone size reflect that table, while D and trimming were determined from the DNA. The sample yields 180,000 or so clones; 80% to 90% were counted once. Of the sample, roughly 2.5% is held by the ten largest clones.

V loses 0 bases, J loses 4 bases, and the germline ends lie 12 bases apart. The CDR3 numbers 15 residues from cysteine through phenylalanine. Left in the record is the CDR3 DNA by itself, 45 bases read in frame from the first base. From a lookup of the germline V gene, CDR1 and CDR2 are MNHNS and SASEGT. The sample taken for sequencing was peripheral blood. This sequence originates from a man aged 35 to 55 with active or convalescent COVID-19. The chain is made from TRBV6-1 and TRBJ1-2; the D gene is unclear. The DNA sequence is TGTGCCAGCAGTGAAGCGTGGAATCCAGGCTATGGCTACACCTTC. It encodes CASSEAWNPGYGYTF.